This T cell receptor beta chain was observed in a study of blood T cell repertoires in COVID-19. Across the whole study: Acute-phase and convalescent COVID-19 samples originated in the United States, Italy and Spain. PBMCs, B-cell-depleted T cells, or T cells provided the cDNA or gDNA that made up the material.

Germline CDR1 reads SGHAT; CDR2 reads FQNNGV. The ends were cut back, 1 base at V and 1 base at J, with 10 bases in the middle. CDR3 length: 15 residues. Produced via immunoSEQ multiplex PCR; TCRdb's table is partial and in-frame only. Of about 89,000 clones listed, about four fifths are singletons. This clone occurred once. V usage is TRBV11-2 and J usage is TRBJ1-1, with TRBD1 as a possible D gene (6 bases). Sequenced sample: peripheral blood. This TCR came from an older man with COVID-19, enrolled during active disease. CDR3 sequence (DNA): TGTGCCAGCAGCTTAGCGGGGGGGCAGAACACTGAAGCTTTCTTT. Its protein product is CASSLAGGQNTEAFF.